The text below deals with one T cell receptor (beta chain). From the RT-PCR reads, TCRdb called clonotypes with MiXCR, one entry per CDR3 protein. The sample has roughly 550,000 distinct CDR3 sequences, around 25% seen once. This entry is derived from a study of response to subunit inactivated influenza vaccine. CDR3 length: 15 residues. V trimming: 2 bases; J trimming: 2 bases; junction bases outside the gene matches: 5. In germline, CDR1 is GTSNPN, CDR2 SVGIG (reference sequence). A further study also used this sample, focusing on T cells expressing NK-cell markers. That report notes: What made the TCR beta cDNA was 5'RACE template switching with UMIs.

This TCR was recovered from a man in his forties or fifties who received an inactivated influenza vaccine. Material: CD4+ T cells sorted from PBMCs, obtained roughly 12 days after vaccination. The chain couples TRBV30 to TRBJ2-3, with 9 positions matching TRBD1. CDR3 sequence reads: CAWSPGTGNTDTQYF. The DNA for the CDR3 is TGTGCCTGGAGTCCCGGGACAGGGAACACAGATACGCAGTATTTT.